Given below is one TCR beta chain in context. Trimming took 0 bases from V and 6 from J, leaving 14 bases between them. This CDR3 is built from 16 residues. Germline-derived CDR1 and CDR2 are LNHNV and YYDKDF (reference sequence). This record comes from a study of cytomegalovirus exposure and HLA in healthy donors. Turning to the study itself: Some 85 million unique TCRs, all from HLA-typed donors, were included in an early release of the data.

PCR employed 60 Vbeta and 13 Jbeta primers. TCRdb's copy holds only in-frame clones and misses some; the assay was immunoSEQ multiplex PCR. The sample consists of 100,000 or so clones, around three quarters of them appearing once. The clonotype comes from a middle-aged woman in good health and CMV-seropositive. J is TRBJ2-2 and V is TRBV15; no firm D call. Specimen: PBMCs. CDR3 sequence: CATSRDLTQRAGELFF. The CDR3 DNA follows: TGTGCCACCAGCAGAGATTTGACCCAACGGGCCGGGGAGCTGTTTTTT.